Listed here are 27 T cell receptor beta chains from one sample, sequenced in a study of T cell changes during pregnancy in multiple sclerosis. Assay used: immunoSEQ multiplex PCR; TCRdb lists only in-frame clones, some missing. The table records more than 45,000 clones, around 94% of them present only once. The specimen was CD4+ T cells from peripheral blood mononuclear cells, collected in the second trimester of pregnancy. The receptor set was obtained from a female donor with multiple sclerosis, enrolled in a pregnancy study.

This clone was counted once. The V call is TRBV7-9, the J call TRBJ2-2; 7 bases align to TRBD2. CDR1 is SEHNR, CDR2 FQNEAQ, per germline (reference sequence). The CDR3 length is 16 residues. The J segment lost 2 bases and the V segment lost 1 base, leaving 4 bases of the junction unmatched. CDR3 loop: CASSLGGGLNTGELFF. The CDR3 DNA reads as TGTGCCAGCAGCTTAGGGGGGGGACTCAACACCGGGGAGCTGTTTTTT.

The V gene is TRBV5-4, the J gene TRBJ2-3, with TRBD2 matching over 9 bases. Germline V CDR1 and CDR2: SGHNT, YYREEE (reference sequence). The CDR3 covers 15 residues. The trim removed 2 bases at V and 2 bases at J, leaving 3 bases unmatched. CDR3 sequence: CASSLSSGATDTQYF. DNA of the CDR3: TGTGCCAGCAGCTTATCTAGCGGGGCCACAGATACGCAGTATTTT. The whole variable domain, remainder taken from reference TRBV5-4 and TRBJ2-3, is ETGVTQSPTHLIKTRGQQVTLRCSSQSGHNTVSWYQQALGQGPQFIFQYYREEENGRGNFPPRFSGLQFPNYSSELNVNALELDDSALYLCASSLSSGATDTQYFGPGTRLTVL.

This clone was counted a single time. The chain couples TRBV27 to TRBJ2-5, with D unclear. The CDR3 totals 13 residues. V was pared by 2 bases and J by 4 bases, with 8 bases between. Germline CDR1 MNHEY, CDR2 SMNVEV (reference sequence). DNA of the CDR3: TGTGCCAGCAGTTTAGGCGGCGTAGAGACCCAGTACTTC. Its translation: CASSLGGVETQYF.

The chain has TRBV5-6 and TRBJ1-2; TRBD1 matches 7 bases. The trim removed 0 bases at V and 4 bases at J, leaving 0 bases unmatched. Germline-derived CDR1 and CDR2 are SGHDT and YYEEEE. The CDR3 covers 13 residues. CDR3: CASSLDRGYGYTF. The CDR3 region has the DNA TGTGCCAGCAGCTTGGACAGGGGCTATGGCTACACCTTC.

This rearrangement joins TRBV5-1 to TRBJ2-2; 7 positions agree with TRBD2. Unmatched junction bases numbered 7, after V lost 4 bases and J lost 4 bases. The germline V gene encodes CDR1 SGHRS and CDR2 YFSETQ. The CDR3 totals 15 residues. As DNA, the CDR3 is TGCGCCAGCAGCCCCAGCGGGGTAGTCACCGGGGAGCTGTTTTTT. Protein: CASSPSGVVTGELFF. Combining the CDR3 with reference TRBV5-1 and TRBJ2-2 gives the whole variable domain KAGVTQTPRYLIKTRGQQVTLSCSPISGHRSVSWYQQTPGQGLQFLFEYFSETQRNKGNFPGRFSGRQFSNSRSEMNVSTLELGDSALYLCASSPSGVVTGELFFGEGSRLTVL.

This sequence joins TRBV5-4 and TRBJ2-2; the match to TRBD2 covers 15 bases. Germline CDR1 and CDR2: SGHNT and YYREEE (reference sequence). The junction had 7 bases not matched to a gene; V was cut back by 4 bases and J by 0 bases. CDR3 length: 19 residues. CDR3 nucleotides: TGTGCCAGCAGCCAACAGGGACTAGCGGGGGGACCGAACACCGGGGAGCTGTTTTTT. Translating it yields CASSQQGLAGGPNTGELFF.

This sequence joins TRBV29-1 and TRBJ1-1; TRBD1 aligns across 7 bases. V was clipped by 7 bases and J by 1 base; unmatched bases: 6. Germline loops: CDR1 SQVTM, CDR2 ANQGSEA. CDR3 length: 13 residues. The CDR3 here is CSASSGGNTEAFF. CDR3 nucleotide sequence: TGCAGCGCCTCATCAGGGGGGAACACTGAAGCTTTCTTT.

The rearrangement links TRBV11-2 to TRBJ2-7; tentatively, D is TRBD2 (5 bases). The V and J ends lost 0 bases and 2 bases respectively, with 8 bases between them. CDR3 length: 14 residues. Germline V gene data show CDR1 as SGHAT and CDR2 as FQNNGV. The DNA for the CDR3 is TGTGCCAGCAGCTTAGAGAGAGGGACCTACGAGCAGTACTTC. Protein: CASSLERGTYEQYF.

The genes are TRBV10-2 and TRBJ1-2; possible D gene TRBD1, 5 bases. This CDR3 has 11 amino acids. Germline CDR1 is WSHSY and CDR2 is SAAADI. Between the trimmed V and J ends, which lost 10 bases and 6 bases, there was a span of 12 bases. The CDR3 coding sequence is TGCGCCATCCAGGGTTTGGATGGCTACACCTTC. Translating it yields CAIQGLDGYTF.

The J gene is TRBJ1-1, the V gene TRBV11-2; 9 bases are a match to TRBD1. Per the germline V gene, CDR1 is SGHAT and CDR2 is FQNNGV. The junction had 7 bases not matched to a gene; V was cut back by 7 bases and J by 4 bases. The length of the CDR3 is 14 residues. CDR3 residues: CASTALTGGTEAFF. The DNA of the CDR3 is TGTGCCAGCACCGCCCTGACAGGGGGCACTGAAGCTTTCTTT.

V gene TRBV19 combines with J gene TRBJ2-5; a possible D gene is TRBD1 (6 bases). V was trimmed by 4 bases and J by 4 bases, leaving 13 bases between them. From germline, CDR1 is LNHDA and CDR2 SQIVND (reference sequence). The CDR3 covers 14 residues. CDR3 in DNA: TGTGCCAGTAGTAACAGGGAATGGCGAGAGACCCAGTACTTC. Protein sequence: CASSNREWRETQYF.

This clone was seen only once. The chain recombines TRBV4-3 with TRBJ2-5, with D unclear. Germline assignment: CDR1 LGHNA and CDR2 YSLEER. The CDR3 totals 14 residues. Trimming shortened V by 1 base and J by 5 bases, and 11 bases separated the two germline ends. CDR3 DNA sequence: TGCGCCAGCAGCCAAGTGGCCCCCGGGGAGACCCAGTACTTC. Its protein product is CASSQVAPGETQYF.

This clone was seen a few times. The rearrangement joins TRBV18 to TRBJ2-5, with 9 positions matching TRBD1. With 5 bases clipped from V and 4 bases from J, the junction kept 5 bases outside the gene matches. Germline-derived CDR1 and CDR2 are KGHSH and LQKENI. The CDR3 sequence is 14 residues long. The CDR3 region has the DNA TGTGCCAGCTCAGTACAGACAGGGGGAGAGACCCAGTACTTC. Translated, it gives CASSVQTGGETQYF.

This clone has just one count. The chain links TRBV5-8 to TRBJ2-1; possible D gene TRBD1, 5 bases. The germline gives CDR1 SGHTS, CDR2 YDEGEE. CDR3 length: 15 residues. The germline V and J ends were trimmed by 0 bases and 5 bases, with 12 bases remaining between them. CDR3 protein: CASSLGYRLNNEQFF. The DNA for the CDR3 is TGTGCCAGCAGCTTGGGTTACAGGCTCAACAATGAGCAGTTCTTC.

The chain couples TRBV11-2 to TRBJ2-3; TRBD2 aligns across 8 bases. Trimming removed 3 bases from V and 2 bases from J; junction bases left unmatched: 7. CDR3 length equals 16 residues. Germline loops: CDR1 SGHAT, CDR2 FQNNGV. The CDR3: CASSLTSELNTDTQYF. The CDR3 DNA reads as TGTGCCAGCAGCTTGACTAGCGAGTTGAACACAGATACGCAGTATTTT.

The chain links TRBV6-6 to TRBJ2-7, with 7 bases matching TRBD1. The CDR3 spans 16 residues. CDR1 and CDR2 (germline): MNHNY, SVGAGI (reference sequence). Trimming took 2 bases from V and 0 from J; bases not matched to a gene: 7. The CDR3 protein is CASSYKGDSSSYEQYF. The CDR3 DNA is TGTGCCAGCAGTTACAAGGGGGACAGCAGCTCCTACGAGCAGTACTTC.

The CDR3, as DNA: TGTGCCAGCAGCCCCCCAGGGACAGGGGGAAGGGGCTATGGCTACACCTTC. Translated, it gives CASSPPGTGGRGYGYTF. The chain joins TRBV5-4 to TRBJ1-2; 11 bases map to TRBD1. Germline CDR1 and CDR2: SGHNT and YYREEE (reference sequence). The CDR3 loop spans 17 amino acids. V gave up 4 bases and J gave up 4 bases; unmatched junction bases: 12.

This sequence joins TRBV7-2 and TRBJ2-1; TRBD2 agrees at 8 bases. The CDR3 sequence is 15 residues long. Losses at the gene ends were 3 bases for V and 4 bases for J; bases not matched to a gene: 5. The V gene's germline CDR1 is SGHTA and CDR2 FQGNSA. The CDR3 spells CASSFSGGGYNEQFF. DNA of the CDR3: TGTGCCAGCAGCTTTTCGGGGGGGGGATACAATGAGCAGTTCTTC.

The V and J genes are TRBV7-6 and TRBJ2-5, with 13 nucleotides matching TRBD2. The CDR3 loop spans 14 amino acids. CDR1 is SGHVS and CDR2 is FNYEAQ in the germline V gene. The V gene end was trimmed by 5 bases and the J gene end by 5 bases; junction bases not matched to a gene: 2. Written as DNA, the CDR3 is TGTGCCAGCAGCCTACTAGCGGGGGGGGAGACCCAGTACTTC. Amino acid sequence: CASSLLAGGETQYF.

The chain employs TRBV4-1 and TRBJ1-1, with TRBD1 matching over 10 bases. CDR3 length equals 13 residues. Trimming cost V 4 bases and J 6 bases; bases outside gene matches: 2. The germline gives CDR1 MGHRA, CDR2 YSYEKL. CDR3 nucleotide sequence: TGCGCCAGCAGCCTCGGACAGGGGGCTGAAGCTTTCTTT. It yields the protein CASSLGQGAEAFF.

The gene calls are TRBV11-2 and TRBJ1-1; 10 bases line up with TRBD1. Germline V lookup: CDR1 SGHAT, CDR2 FQNNGV. The CDR3 length is 14 residues. J gave up 3 bases and V 4 bases, and 2 bases lay outside the gene matches. DNA for the CDR3: TGTGCCAGCAGCTGGGGACAGGGGTACACTGAAGCTTTCTTT. Amino acids: CASSWGQGYTEAFF. Full variable domain (remainder filled in from reference TRBV11-2 and TRBJ1-1): EAGVAQSPRYKIIEKRQSVAFWCNPISGHATLYWYQQILGQGPKLLIQFQNNGVVDDSQLPKDRFSAERLKGVDSTLKIQPAKLEDSAVYLCASSWGQGYTEAFFGQGTRLTVV.

The chain links TRBV9 to TRBJ1-2; D gene uncertain. Germline CDR1 is SGDLS and CDR2 is YYNGEE. This CDR3 has 12 amino acids. V lost 3 bases and J lost 3, with 6 bases in between. As DNA, the CDR3 is TGTGCCAGCAGCGCCCCAGACTATGGCTACACCTTC. It codes for CASSAPDYGYTF.

The chain links TRBV11-2 to TRBJ1-2, with TRBD1 matching 8 bases. J gave up 6 bases and V 1 base, and 4 bases lay outside the gene matches. The CDR3 is 14 amino acids. Germline V gene data show CDR1 as SGHAT and CDR2 as FQNNGV. CDR3: CASSLVTGVDGYTF. The CDR3 DNA reads TGTGCCAGCAGCTTAGTGACAGGGGTTGATGGCTACACCTTC.

V gene TRBV18 combines with J gene TRBJ2-1; 10 nucleotides line up with TRBD2. The CDR3 spans 16 residues. Losses at the gene ends were 2 bases for V and 6 bases for J; bases not matched to a gene: 7. CDR1 KGHSH and CDR2 LQKENI come from the germline V gene. CDR3 loop: CASSPNSGGNGNEQFF. CDR3 DNA: TGTGCCAGCTCACCAAATAGCGGGGGGAACGGCAATGAGCAGTTCTTC.

In its sample, this clone was seen once. V and J are TRBV5-1 and TRBJ2-7; D might be TRBD1 (6 bases). Germline CDR1 is SGHRS and CDR2 is YFSETQ. V gave up 0 bases and J gave up 5 bases, with 9 bases separating them. This CDR3 spans 13 amino acids. CDR3 nucleotide sequence: TGCGCCAGCAGCTTGGTACAGGGTGACGAGCAGTACTTC. This sequence encodes CASSLVQGDEQYF.

This chain uses TRBV7-9 with TRBJ2-2, with D possibly matching TRBD2 (6 bases). Per germline, CDR1 SEHNR and CDR2 FQNEAQ (reference sequence). This CDR3 is built from 16 residues. V lost 5 bases and J 2 bases, leaving 15 bases between the germline ends. CDR3 sequence reads: CASSPSGRGNTGELFF. CDR3 DNA: TGTGCCAGCAGCCCCAGTGGGCGGGGAAACACCGGGGAGCTGTTTTTT.

CDR3 sequence reads: CASSQGVAVFNEQYF. CDR3 sequence (DNA): TGTGCCAGCAGCCAAGGAGTAGCAGTGTTCAACGAGCAGTACTTC. The V gene is TRBV14, the J gene TRBJ2-7; D uncertain. The germline CDR1 and CDR2 sequences are SGHDN and FVKESK. The CDR3 runs to 15 residues. V was trimmed by 1 base and J by 5 bases, leaving 15 bases between them.